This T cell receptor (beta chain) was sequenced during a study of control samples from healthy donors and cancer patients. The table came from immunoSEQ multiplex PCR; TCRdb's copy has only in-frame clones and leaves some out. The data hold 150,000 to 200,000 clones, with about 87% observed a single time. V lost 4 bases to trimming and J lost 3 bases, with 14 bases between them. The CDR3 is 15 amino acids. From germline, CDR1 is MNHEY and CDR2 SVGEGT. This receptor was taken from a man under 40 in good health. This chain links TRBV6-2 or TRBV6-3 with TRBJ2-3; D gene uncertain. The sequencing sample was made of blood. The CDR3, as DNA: TGTGCCAGCAGTTCGGGCCCCCCGCGGACAGATACGCAGTATTTT. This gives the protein CASSSGPPRTDTQYF.